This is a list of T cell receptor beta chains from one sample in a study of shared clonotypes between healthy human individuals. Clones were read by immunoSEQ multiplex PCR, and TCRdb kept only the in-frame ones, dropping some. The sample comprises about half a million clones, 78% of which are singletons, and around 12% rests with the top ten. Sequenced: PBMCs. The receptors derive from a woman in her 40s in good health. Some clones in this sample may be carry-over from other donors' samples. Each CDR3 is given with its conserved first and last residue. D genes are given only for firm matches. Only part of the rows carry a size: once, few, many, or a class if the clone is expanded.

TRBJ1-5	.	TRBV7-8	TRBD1	TGTGCCAGCAGCTTGAGCCGGGACAGGGTGGATCAGCCCCAGCATTTT	CASSLSRDRVDQPQHF
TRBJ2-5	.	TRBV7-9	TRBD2	TGTGCCAGCAGCTTCGGCGGGGAGGGGACCCAGTACTTC	CASSFGGEGTQYF
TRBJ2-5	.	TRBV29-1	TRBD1	TGCAGCGTTCGGACAGGGGGGGAGACCCAGTACTTC	CSVRTGGETQYF
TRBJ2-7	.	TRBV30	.	TGTGCCGGCCGGCGGTCCTACGAGCAGTACTTC	CAGRRSYEQYF
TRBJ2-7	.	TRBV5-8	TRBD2	TGTGCCAGCAGTTCTACTTATACTAGCGGGTCCTACGAGCAGTACTTC	CASSSTYTSGSYEQYF
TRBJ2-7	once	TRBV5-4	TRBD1	TGTGCCAGCAGCGCATATACAGGGGGCCCCGTGGGCGAGCAGTACTTC	CASSAYTGGPVGEQYF
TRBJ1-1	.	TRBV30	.	TGTGCCTGGAGTGTCGGGCCAGGCACTGAAGCTTTCTTT	CAWSVGPGTEAFF
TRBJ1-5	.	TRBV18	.	TGTGCCAGCTCCCCTGGGGGAGACAGCAATCAGCCCCAGCATTTT	CASSPGGDSNQPQHF
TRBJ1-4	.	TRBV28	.	TGTGCCAGCAGCCCGACACCCCGGGATGAAAAACTGTTTTTT	CASSPTPRDEKLFF
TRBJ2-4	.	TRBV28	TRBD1	TGTGCCAGCAACCCGACAGGGTCAAACATTCAGTACTTC	CASNPTGSNIQYF
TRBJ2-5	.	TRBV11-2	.	TGTGCCAGCAGCTTTGGAGAGACCCAGTACTTC	CASSFGETQYF
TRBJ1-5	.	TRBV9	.	TGTGCCAGCAGCGTTCAGGGTGGTCAGCCCCAGCATTTT	CASSVQGGQPQHF
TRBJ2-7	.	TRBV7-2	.	TGTGCCAGCAGCCGGATAGAGGACGAGCAGTACTTC	CASSRIEDEQYF
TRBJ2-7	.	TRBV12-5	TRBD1	TGTGCTAGTGGTTTAACCAGAACAGGACAGGAAGACGAGCAGTACTTC	CASGLTRTGQEDEQYF
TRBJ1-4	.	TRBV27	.	TGTGCCAGCAGTTTATCAGGTTCACTTGAAAAACTGTTTTTT	CASSLSGSLEKLFF
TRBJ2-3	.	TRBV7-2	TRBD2	TGTGCCAGCAGCTTACTAGCGGGAGTGGTAGATACGCAGTATTTT	CASSLLAGVVDTQYF
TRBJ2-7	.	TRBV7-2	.	TGTGCCAGCAGCACGACAGCTAGCCCAGATTACGAGCAGTACTTC	CASSTTASPDYEQYF
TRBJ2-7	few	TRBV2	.	TGTGCCAGCAGCCTCGGGGCCTATCCCTACGAGCAGTACTTC	CASSLGAYPYEQYF
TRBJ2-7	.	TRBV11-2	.	TGTGCCAGCACCCAGGGGAATACCTACGAGCAGTACTTC	CASTQGNTYEQYF
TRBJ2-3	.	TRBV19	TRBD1	TGTGCCAGCGGACAGGGCGGCACAGATACGCAGTATTTT	CASGQGGTDTQYF
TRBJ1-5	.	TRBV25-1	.	TGTGCCAGCTCCGAGGCAGGGGACAATCAGCCCCAGCATTTT	CASSEAGDNQPQHF
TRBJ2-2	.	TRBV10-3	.	TGTGCCAGTAGGGAAACCGGGGAGCTGTTTTTT	CASRETGELFF
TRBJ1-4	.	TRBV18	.	TGTGCCAGCTCGCGATCGGGACAAATCAATGAAAAACTGTTTTTT	CASSRSGQINEKLFF
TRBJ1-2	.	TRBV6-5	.	TGTGCCAGCAGTTTTCACAGAGCCTATGGCTACACCTTC	CASSFHRAYGYTF
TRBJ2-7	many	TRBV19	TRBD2	TGTGCCAGTAGTCCTCGGGGAGGGACGTTATTCCCCTACGAGCAGTACTTC	CASSPRGGTLFPYEQYF
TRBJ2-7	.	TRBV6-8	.	TGTGCCAGCAGTTACTCAGGCAGCCTAGGGTACGAGCAGTACTTC	CASSYSGSLGYEQYF
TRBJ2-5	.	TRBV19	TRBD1	TGTGCCAGTAGTATAGATGGATTGGGACAGGGGAGGCAAGAGACCCAGTACTTC	CASSIDGLGQGRQETQYF
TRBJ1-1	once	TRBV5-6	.	TGTGCCAGCAGCTTGGCTGGGGCAGGGGTTTTGACTGAAGCTTTCTTT	CASSLAGAGVLTEAFF
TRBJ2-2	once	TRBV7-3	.	TGTGCCAGCAGCAATCCATTATCTTCCGGGGAGCTGTTTTTT	CASSNPLSSGELFF
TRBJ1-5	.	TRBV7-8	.	TGTGCCAGCAGCTCCCCCCGAGACAGCCAGAGCAATCAGCCCCAGCATTTT	CASSSPRDSQSNQPQHF
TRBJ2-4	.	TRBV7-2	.	TGTGCCAGCAGCTTAGGAAACATTCAGTACTTC	CASSLGNIQYF
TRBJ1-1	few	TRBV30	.	TGTGCCTGGACTGCGTCATGGAACACTGAAGCTTTCTTT	CAWTASWNTEAFF
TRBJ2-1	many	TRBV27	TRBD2	TGTGCCAGCAGTCCAAGCGGGAGGGGCTTCGGTGAGCAGTTCTTC	CASSPSGRGFGEQFF